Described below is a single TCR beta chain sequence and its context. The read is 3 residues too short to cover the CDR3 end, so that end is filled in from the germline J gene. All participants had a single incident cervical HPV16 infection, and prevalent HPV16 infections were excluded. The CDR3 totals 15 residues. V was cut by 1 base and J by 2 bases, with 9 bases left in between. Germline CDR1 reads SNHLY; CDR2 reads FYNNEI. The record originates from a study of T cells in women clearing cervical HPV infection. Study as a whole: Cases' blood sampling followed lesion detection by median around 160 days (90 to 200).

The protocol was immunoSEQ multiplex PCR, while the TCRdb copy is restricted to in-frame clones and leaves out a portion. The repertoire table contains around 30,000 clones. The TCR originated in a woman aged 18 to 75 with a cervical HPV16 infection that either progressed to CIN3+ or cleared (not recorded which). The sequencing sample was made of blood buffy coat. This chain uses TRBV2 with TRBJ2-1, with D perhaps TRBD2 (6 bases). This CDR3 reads CASSEGGVPYNEQFF. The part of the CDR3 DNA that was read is TGTGCCAGCAGTGAAGGCGGGGTACCCTACAATGAG.